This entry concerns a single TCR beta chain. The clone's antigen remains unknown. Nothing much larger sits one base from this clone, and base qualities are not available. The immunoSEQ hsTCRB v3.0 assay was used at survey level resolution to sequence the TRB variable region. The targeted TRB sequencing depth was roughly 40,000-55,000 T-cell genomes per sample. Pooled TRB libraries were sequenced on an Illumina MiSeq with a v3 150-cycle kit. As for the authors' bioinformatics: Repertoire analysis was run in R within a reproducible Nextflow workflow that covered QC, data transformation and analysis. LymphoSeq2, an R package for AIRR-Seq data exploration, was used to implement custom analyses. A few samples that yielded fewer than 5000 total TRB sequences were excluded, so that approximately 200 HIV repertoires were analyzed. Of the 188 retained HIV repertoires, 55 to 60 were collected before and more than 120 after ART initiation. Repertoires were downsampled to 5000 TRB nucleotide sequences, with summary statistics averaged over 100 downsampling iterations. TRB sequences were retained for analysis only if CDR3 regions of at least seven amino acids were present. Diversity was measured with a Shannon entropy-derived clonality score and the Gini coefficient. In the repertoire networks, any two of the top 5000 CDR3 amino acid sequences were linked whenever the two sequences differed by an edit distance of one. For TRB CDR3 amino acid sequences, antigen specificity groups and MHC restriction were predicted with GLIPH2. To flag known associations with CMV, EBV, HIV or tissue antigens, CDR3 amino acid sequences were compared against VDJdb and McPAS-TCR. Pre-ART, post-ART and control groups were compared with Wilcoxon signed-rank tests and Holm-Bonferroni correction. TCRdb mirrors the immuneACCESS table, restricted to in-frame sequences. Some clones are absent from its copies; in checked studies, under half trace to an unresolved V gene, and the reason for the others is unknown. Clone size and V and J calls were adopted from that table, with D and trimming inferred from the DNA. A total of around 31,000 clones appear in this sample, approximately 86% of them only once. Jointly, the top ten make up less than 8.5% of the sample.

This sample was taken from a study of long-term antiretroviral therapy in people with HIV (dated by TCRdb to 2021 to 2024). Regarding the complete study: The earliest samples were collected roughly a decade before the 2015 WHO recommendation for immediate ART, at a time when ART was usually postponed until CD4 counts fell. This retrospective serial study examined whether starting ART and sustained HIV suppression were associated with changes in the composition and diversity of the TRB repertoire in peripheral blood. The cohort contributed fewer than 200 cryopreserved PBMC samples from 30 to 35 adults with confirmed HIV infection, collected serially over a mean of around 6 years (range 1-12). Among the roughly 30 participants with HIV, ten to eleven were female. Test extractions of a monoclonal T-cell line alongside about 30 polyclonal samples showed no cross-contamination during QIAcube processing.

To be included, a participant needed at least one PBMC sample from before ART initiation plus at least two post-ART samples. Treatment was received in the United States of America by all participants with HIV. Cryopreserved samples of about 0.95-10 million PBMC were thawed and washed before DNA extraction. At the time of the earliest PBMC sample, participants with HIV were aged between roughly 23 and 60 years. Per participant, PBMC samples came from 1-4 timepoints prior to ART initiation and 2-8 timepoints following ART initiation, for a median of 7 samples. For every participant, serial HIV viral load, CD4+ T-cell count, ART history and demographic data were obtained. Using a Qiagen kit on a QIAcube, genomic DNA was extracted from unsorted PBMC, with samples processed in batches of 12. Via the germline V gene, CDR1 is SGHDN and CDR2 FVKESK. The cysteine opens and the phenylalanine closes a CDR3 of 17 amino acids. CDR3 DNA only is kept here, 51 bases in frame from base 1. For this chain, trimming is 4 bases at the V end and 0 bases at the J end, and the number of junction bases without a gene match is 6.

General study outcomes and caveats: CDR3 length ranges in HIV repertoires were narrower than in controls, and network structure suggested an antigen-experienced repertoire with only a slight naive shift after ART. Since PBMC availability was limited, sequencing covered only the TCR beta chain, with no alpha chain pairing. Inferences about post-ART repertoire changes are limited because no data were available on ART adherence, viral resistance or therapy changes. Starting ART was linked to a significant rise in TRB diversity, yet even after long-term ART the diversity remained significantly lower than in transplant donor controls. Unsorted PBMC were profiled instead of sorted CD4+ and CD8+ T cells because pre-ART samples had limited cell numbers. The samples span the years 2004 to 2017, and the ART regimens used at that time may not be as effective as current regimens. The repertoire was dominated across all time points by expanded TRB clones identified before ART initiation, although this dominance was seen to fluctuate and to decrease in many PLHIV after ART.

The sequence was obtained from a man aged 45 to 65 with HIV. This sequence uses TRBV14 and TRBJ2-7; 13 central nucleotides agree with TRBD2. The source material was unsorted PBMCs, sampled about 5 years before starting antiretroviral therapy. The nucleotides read TGTGCCAGCAGCCCTCTAAGGACTAGCGGGAGCTCCTACGAGCAGTACTTC. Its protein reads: CASSPLRTSGSSYEQYF.